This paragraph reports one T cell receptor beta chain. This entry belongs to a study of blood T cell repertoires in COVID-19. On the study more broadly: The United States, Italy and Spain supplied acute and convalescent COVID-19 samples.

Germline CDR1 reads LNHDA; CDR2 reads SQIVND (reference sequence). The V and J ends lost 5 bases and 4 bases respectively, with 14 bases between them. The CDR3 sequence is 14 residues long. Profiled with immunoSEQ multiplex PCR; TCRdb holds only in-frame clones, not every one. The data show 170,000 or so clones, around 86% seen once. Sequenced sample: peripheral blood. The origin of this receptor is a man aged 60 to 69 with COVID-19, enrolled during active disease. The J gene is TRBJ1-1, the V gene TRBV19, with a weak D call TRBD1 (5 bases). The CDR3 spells CASSGRDAVTEAFF. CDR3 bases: TGTGCCAGTAGTGGGAGGGACGCTGTCACTGAAGCTTTCTTT.